This TCR beta chain was documented in a study of blood T cell repertoires in COVID-19. Profiled with immunoSEQ multiplex PCR; TCRdb holds only in-frame clones, not every one. The sample gives about 150,000 clones, 85% of which show up once; 6.2% is in the top ten. The CDR3 sequence is 14 residues long. CDR1 is SQVTM, CDR2 ANQGSEA, per germline. Trimming shortened V by 3 bases and J by 3 bases, and 15 bases separated the two germline ends. The sequenced sample was PBMCs or T cells enriched from blood (not recorded which). V gene TRBV29-1 combines with J gene TRBJ2-7; D is perhaps TRBD1 (5 bases). This clonotype was sampled from a woman aged 40 to 50 who had recovered from COVID-19. This chain's CDR3 is CSVDSSGFGYEQYF. CDR3 DNA: TGCAGCGTTGATTCTTCAGGGTTTGGCTACGAGCAGTACTTC.